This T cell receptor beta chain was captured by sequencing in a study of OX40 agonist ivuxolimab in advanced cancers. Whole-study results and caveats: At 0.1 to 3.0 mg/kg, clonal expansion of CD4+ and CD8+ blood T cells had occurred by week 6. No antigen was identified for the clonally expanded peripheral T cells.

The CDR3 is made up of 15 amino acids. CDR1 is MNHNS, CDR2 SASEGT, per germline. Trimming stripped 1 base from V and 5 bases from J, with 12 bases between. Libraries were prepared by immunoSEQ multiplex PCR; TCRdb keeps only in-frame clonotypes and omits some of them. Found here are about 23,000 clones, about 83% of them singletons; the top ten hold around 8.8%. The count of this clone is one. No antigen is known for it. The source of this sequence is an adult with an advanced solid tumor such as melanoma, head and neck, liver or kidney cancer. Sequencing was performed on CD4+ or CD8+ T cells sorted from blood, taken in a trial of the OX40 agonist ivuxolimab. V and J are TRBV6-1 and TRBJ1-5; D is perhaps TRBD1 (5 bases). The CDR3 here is CASSEEGYSDQPQHF. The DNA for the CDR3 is TGTGCCAGCAGTGAAGAGGGGTATTCTGATCAGCCCCAGCATTTT.